The T cell receptor beta chain under discussion was sequenced for a study of cytomegalovirus exposure and HLA in healthy donors. Notes on the study in general: Accurate prediction of most subjects' HLA-A and HLA-B alleles from TCR beta sequences was reported. Certain indistinguishable V segments, among them TRBV6-2 and TRBV6-3, were excluded.

Notes on this clone: What it binds is not known.

At the time of sampling, donors were nominally healthy, though unrecorded immune exposures were likely. The CDR3 extends over 16 amino acids. Germline values: CDR1 SGDLS, CDR2 YYNGEE. The V gene end was trimmed by 3 bases and the J gene end by 5 bases; junction bases not matched to a gene: 7. The PCR employed 60 Vbeta primers together with 13 Jbeta primers. Original analysis: As a later analysis found, there were tens of millions of unique TCR beta chains, of which about 10 million were shared. Profiled with immunoSEQ multiplex PCR; TCRdb holds only in-frame clones, not every one. V, J and clone size reflect that table, while D and trimming were determined from the DNA. The sample holds around 50,000 clones.

The chain links TRBV9 to TRBJ2-1, with 11 bases lining up with TRBD2. Sequences were obtained from PBMCs. This clonotype was sampled from a male donor in good health and CMV-seropositive. The CDR3 here is CASSALTSGDHNEQFF. CDR3 sequence (DNA): TGTGCCAGCAGCGCCCTGACTAGCGGGGACCACAATGAGCAGTTCTTC.